This T cell receptor (beta chain) was recorded in a study of blood T cell repertoires in COVID-19. The wider study: Material from acute and convalescent COVID-19 was sourced from the United States, Italy and Spain.

This clone has only one observation. Assay used: immunoSEQ multiplex PCR; TCRdb lists only in-frame clones, some missing. The repertoire consists of under 300,000 clones, with approximately 82% occurring once and the leading ten covering approximately 2.4%. The TCR sequence derives from a middle-aged man who had recovered from COVID-19. What was sequenced was peripheral blood.

The CDR3 loop reads CASTPTGGQPQHF. For the CDR3, the DNA is TGTGCCAGCACCCCCACGGGGGGCCAGCCCCAGCATTTT. This chain connects TRBV6-5 to TRBJ1-5; D possibly corresponds to TRBD1 (6 bases). Looked up from germline, CDR1 is MNHEY and CDR2 is SVGAGI. The CDR3 has 13 amino acids. V lost 7 bases, J lost 7 bases, and 14 bases lay in between.